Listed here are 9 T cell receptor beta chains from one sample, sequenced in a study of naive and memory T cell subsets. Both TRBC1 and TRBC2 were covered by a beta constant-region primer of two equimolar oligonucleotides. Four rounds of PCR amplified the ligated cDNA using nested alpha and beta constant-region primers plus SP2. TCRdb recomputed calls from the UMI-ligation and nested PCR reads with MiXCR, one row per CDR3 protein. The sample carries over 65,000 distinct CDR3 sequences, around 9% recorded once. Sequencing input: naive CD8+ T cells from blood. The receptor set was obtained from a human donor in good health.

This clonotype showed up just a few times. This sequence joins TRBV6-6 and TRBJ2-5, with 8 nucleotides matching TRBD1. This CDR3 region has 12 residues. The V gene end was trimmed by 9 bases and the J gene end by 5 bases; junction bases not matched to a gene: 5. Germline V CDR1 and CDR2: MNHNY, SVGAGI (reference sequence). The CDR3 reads CASRQGSETQYF. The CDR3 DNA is TGTGCCAGTAGACAGGGGTCGGAGACCCAGTACTTC.

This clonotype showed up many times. DNA for the CDR3: TGTGCCAGCAGTTTATCGTCCGGGGAGCTGTTTTTT. It encodes CASSLSSGELFF. This chain uses TRBV27 with TRBJ2-2; the D is unclear. Per the germline V gene, CDR1 is MNHEY and CDR2 is SMNVEV (reference sequence). V was cut by 0 bases and J by 6 bases, with 2 bases left in between. This CDR3 is built from 12 residues.

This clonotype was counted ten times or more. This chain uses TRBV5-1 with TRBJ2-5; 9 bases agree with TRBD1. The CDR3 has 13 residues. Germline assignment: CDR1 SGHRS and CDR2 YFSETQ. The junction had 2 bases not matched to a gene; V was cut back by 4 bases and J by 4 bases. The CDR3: CASSQDRGETQYF. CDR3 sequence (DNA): TGCGCCAGCAGCCAGGACAGGGGAGAGACCCAGTACTTC. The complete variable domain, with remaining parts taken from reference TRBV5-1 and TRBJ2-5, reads KAGVTQTPRYLIKTRGQQVTLSCSPISGHRSVSWYQQTPGQGLQFLFEYFSETQRNKGNFPGRFSGRQFSNSRSEMNVSTLELGDSALYLCASSQDRGETQYFGPGTRLLVL.

CDR3: CASSLAPQPDTQYF. Written as DNA, the CDR3 is TGTGCCAGCAGCTTAGCCCCGCAGCCGGATACGCAGTATTTT. The V and J genes are TRBV11-2 and TRBJ2-3; D unresolved. CDR1 and CDR2 from the germline V gene are SGHAT and FQNNGV. This CDR3 contains 14 residues. Trimming left V 1 base short and J 6 bases short, with 11 bases between.

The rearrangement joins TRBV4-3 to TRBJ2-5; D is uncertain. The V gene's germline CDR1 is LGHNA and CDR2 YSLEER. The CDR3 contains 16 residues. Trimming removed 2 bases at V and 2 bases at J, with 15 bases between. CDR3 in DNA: TGCGCCAGCAGCCAATCATGGACGGACGAACAAGAGACCCAGTACTTC. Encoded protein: CASSQSWTDEQETQYF.

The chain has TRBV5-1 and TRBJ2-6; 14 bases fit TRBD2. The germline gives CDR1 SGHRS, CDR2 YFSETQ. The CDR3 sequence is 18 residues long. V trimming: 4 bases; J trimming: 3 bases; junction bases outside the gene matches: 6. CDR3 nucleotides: TGCGCCAGCAGCGGAGAGACTAGCGGGAGGGTTGGGGCCAACGTCCTGACTTTC. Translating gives CASSGETSGRVGANVLTF.

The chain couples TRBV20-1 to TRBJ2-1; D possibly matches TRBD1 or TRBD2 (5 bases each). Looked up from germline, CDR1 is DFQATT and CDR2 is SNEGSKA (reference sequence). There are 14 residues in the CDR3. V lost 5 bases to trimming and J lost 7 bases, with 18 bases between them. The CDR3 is CSADSGTYPNEQFF. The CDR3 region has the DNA TGCAGTGCTGACTCCGGGACCTATCCGAATGAGCAGTTCTTC.

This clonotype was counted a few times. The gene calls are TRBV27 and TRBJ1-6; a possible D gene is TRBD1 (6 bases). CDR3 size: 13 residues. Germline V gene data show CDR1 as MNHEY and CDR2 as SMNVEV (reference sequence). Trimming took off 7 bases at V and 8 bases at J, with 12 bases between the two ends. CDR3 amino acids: CASTGVYDSPLHF. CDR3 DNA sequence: TGTGCCAGCACAGGGGTTTATGATTCACCCCTCCACTTT.

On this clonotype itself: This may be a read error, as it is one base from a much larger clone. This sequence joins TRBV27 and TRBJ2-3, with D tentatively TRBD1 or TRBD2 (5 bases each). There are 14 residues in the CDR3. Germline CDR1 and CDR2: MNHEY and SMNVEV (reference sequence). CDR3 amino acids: CASSLGRGTDPQYF. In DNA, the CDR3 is TGTGCCAGCAGTTTGGGACGGGGCACAGATCCGCAGTATTTT.